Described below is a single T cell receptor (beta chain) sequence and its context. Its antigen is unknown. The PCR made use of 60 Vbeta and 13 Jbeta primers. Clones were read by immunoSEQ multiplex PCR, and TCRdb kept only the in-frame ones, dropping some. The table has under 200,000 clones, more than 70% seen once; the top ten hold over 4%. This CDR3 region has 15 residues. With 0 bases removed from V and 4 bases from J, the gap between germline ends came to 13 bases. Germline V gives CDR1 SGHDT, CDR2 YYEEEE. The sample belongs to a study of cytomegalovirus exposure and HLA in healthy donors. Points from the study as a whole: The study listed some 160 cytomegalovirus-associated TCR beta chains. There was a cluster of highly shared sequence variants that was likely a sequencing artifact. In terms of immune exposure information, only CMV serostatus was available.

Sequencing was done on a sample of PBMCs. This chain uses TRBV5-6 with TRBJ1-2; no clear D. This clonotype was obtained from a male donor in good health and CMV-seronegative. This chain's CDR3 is CASSLVRSPLYGYTF. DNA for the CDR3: TGTGCCAGCAGCTTGGTCCGGAGCCCCCTCTATGGCTACACCTTC.